This T cell receptor beta chain comes out of a study of T-cell reconstitution after alpha-beta-depleted transplantation in children. Construction of the TCRbeta library involved unique molecular identifiers. MiXCR, run by TCRdb on the PCR reads, gives a single entry per CDR3 protein. The profile shows 380,000 or so distinct CDR3 sequences, about 14% of them singletons. This CDR3 has 14 amino acids. Trimming left V 6 bases short and J 2 bases short, with 16 bases between. Germline V gene lookup returns CDR1 DFQATT and CDR2 SNEGSKA (reference sequence). This TCR was sampled from a human donor who donated a stem cell graft to a child with Fanconi anemia. The rearrangement links TRBV20-1 to TRBJ2-5, with a tentative D call TRBD1 (5 bases). Source: PBMCs, taken from the stem cell graft. DNA of the CDR3: TGCAGTGCCCCTACTGCAGGGATTCAAGAGACCCAGTACTTC. Its protein is CSAPTAGIQETQYF.